The 27 T cell receptor beta chains below were found in one sample sequenced in a study of cytomegalovirus exposure and HLA in healthy donors. Primers for the PCR totalled 60 Vbeta and 13 Jbeta. TCRdb's table, derived via immunoSEQ multiplex PCR, lists solely in-frame clones and lacks some. The data hold 150,000 to 200,000 clones, with 65% to 80% observed a single time. Source material: PBMCs. These receptors came from a woman aged 35 to 49 in good health and CMV-seronegative.

The chain recombines TRBV6-5 with TRBJ1-2, with 10 nucleotides matching TRBD1. Looked up from germline, CDR1 is MNHEY and CDR2 is SVGAGI. There are 13 residues in the CDR3. Germline trimming cut 8 bases from V and 6 bases from J; bases unmatched to any gene: 6. This chain's CDR3 is CASQTGGANGYTF. The CDR3 bases are TGTGCCAGCCAGACAGGGGGCGCGAATGGCTACACCTTC.

The V gene is TRBV30, the J gene TRBJ1-2; 8 nucleotides line up with TRBD1. With V trimmed by 8 bases and J by 4 bases, 12 bases remained unmatched. The germline CDR1 and CDR2 sequences are GTSNPN and SVGIG (reference sequence). CDR3 length: 14 residues. CDR3 in amino acids: CALYPAGGGYGYTF. CDR3 in DNA: TGTGCCCTTTACCCCGCAGGGGGCGGCTATGGCTACACCTTC.

V is TRBV6-1 and J is TRBJ2-2; D not resolved. V dropped 7 bases and J dropped 7 bases, with 10 bases sitting between them. The CDR3 extends over 12 amino acids. CDR1 and CDR2 (germline): MNHNS, SASEGT. The CDR3, as DNA: TGTGCCAGCAAGATGGGCGTCGGGGAGCTGTTTTTT. It specifies CASKMGVGELFF.

CDR3 sequence: CASRDRASSPLHF. CDR3 in DNA: TGTGCCAGCAGGGACAGGGCCTCCTCACCCCTCCACTTT. This chain links TRBV6-5 with TRBJ1-6; 8 bases are shared with TRBD1. Germline CDR1 MNHEY, CDR2 SVGAGI. V shed 6 bases, J shed 10 bases, and the junction held 5 bases outside the gene matches. The CDR3 has 13 residues.

This clone turned up a few times. The V and J genes are TRBV7-2 and TRBJ2-2; weak D call: TRBD1 (7 bases). In germline, CDR1 is SGHTA, CDR2 FQGNSA. The V gene lost 6 bases and the J gene lost 7 bases, with 24 bases spanning the gap. The CDR3 is 17 amino acids. CDR3 loop: CASSSSRRQGGGGELFF. In nucleotides, the CDR3 is TGTGCCAGCAGTTCCAGCCGACGACAGGGAGGAGGCGGGGAGCTGTTTTTT.

This chain links TRBV7-7 with TRBJ2-2; tentative D call: TRBD1 (5 bases). This CDR3 is 14 amino acids long. V dropped 2 bases and J dropped 2 bases, with 6 bases sitting between them. Germline V gene lookup returns CDR1 SSHAT and CDR2 FNYEAQ (reference sequence). The CDR3, as DNA: TGTGCCAGCAGCTTACAGGGCAACACCGGGGAGCTGTTTTTT. Translation gives CASSLQGNTGELFF.

Comments on this clone: The CDR3 does not end in the conserved phenylalanine or tryptophan, so this is likely a read error. This chain connects TRBV19 to TRBJ1-2; 9 nucleotides match TRBD1. V gave up 3 bases and J gave up 3 bases; unmatched junction bases: 5. Germline loops: CDR1 LNHDA, CDR2 SQIVND (reference sequence). CDR3 length equals 15 residues. The CDR3 coding sequence is TGTGCCAGTAGTATGAGGACAGGGGCGGACTATGGCTACACCCTC. Encoded protein: CASSMRTGADYGYTL.

The rearrangement links TRBV27 to TRBJ1-6; D gene uncertain. The germline V gene encodes CDR1 MNHEY and CDR2 SMNVEV (reference sequence). Trimming took 0 bases from V and 0 from J, leaving 9 bases between them. The CDR3 extends over 17 amino acids. CDR3 in DNA: TGTGCCAGCAGTTTATCCATCTCTAGCTCCTATAATTCACCCCTCCACTTT. Protein sequence: CASSLSISSSYNSPLHF.

Written as DNA, the CDR3 is TGTGCCAGCAGCTTAGACAGATACCAGTCCTACAATGAGCAGTTCTTC. It yields the protein CASSLDRYQSYNEQFF. V gene TRBV11-3 combines with J gene TRBJ2-1, with unresolved D. The germline V and J ends were trimmed by 0 bases and 1 base, with 10 bases remaining between them. The CDR3 is made up of 16 amino acids. Germline lookup yields CDR1 SGHNT and CDR2 YENEEA.

As for this clone: Other DNA sequences within the sample encode an identical CDR3. This sequence joins TRBV2 and TRBJ2-7; maybe TRBD1 (5 bases). CDR1 and CDR2 (germline): SNHLY, FYNNEI. Trimming pared 4 bases from V and 0 bases from J, leaving 10 bases between. The CDR3 loop spans 14 amino acids. Written as DNA, the CDR3 is TGTGCCAGCAGTGGTAACACAGGCTCCTACGAGCAGTACTTC. This translates into CASSGNTGSYEQYF.

This clone was detected only a few times. This chain joins TRBV6-6 and TRBJ1-5; D not certain. V lost 5 bases to trimming and J lost 4 bases, with 9 bases between them. Germline loops: CDR1 MNHNY, CDR2 SVGAGI (reference sequence). The CDR3 extends over 13 amino acids. The CDR3 loop is CASSTQWNQPQHF. The CDR3 bases are TGTGCCAGCAGTACCCAGTGGAATCAGCCCCAGCATTTT.

The rearrangement joins TRBV6-6 to TRBJ2-7, with 11 positions matching TRBD2. CDR1 is MNHNY, CDR2 SVGAGI, per germline (reference sequence). V lost 6 bases, J lost 2 bases, and 3 bases stayed unmatched. The CDR3 spans 14 residues. CDR3 sequence reads: CASSLSGGAYEQYV. The CDR3 DNA sequence: TGTGCCAGCAGCCTTAGCGGGGGGGCCTACGAGCAGTACGTC.

The chain employs TRBV5-1 and TRBJ1-3; D is unclear. CDR1 SGHRS and CDR2 YFSETQ come from the germline V gene. The CDR3 loop spans 17 amino acids. V lost 0 bases, J lost 1 base, and 14 bases lay in between. CDR3 nucleotides: TGCGCCAGCAGCTTGGACGGAAACGGGGTATCTGGAAACACCATATATTTT. Amino acid sequence: CASSLDGNGVSGNTIYF.

This chain links TRBV5-6 with TRBJ2-6; weak D call: TRBD2 (6 bases). Trimming stripped 2 bases from V and 0 bases from J, with 12 bases between. Looked up from germline, CDR1 is SGHDT and CDR2 is YYEEEE. CDR3 length: 17 amino acids. The CDR3: CASSFRAGSSGANVLTF. The DNA of the CDR3 is TGTGCCAGCAGCTTCCGGGCGGGGAGCTCTGGGGCCAACGTCCTGACTTTC.

This sequence joins TRBV7-2 and TRBJ1-5; the D gene is possibly TRBD1 (5 bases). The ends were cut back, 1 base at V and 4 bases at J, with 8 bases in the middle. The CDR3 has 14 amino acids. Per germline, CDR1 SGHTA and CDR2 FQGNSA. The CDR3 DNA follows: TGTGCCAGCAGCTTAGGGGGCCTAAATCAGCCCCAGCATTTT. This gives the protein CASSLGGLNQPQHF.

V gene TRBV4-3 combines with J gene TRBJ2-1, with 10 positions matching TRBD2. This CDR3 is 14 amino acids long. Germline-derived CDR1 and CDR2 are LGHNA and YSLEER. The trim removed 1 base at V and 13 bases at J, leaving 7 bases unmatched. CDR3 DNA sequence: TGCGCCAGCAGCCAAGGTCTAGCGGGAGAGGTACAGTTCTTC. Protein product: CASSQGLAGEVQFF.

V is TRBV15 and J is TRBJ1-2, with 9 bases fitting TRBD1. Germline values: CDR1 LNHNV, CDR2 YYDKDF (reference sequence). This CDR3 region has 14 residues. V lost 2 bases and J lost 4; bases outside the gene matches: 2. Written as DNA, the CDR3 is TGTGCCACCAGCAGACAGGGACAGGGCTATGGCTACACCTTC. The encoded protein is CATSRQGQGYGYTF.

The rearrangement uses TRBV7-6 and TRBJ1-4; possible D gene TRBD1, 6 bases. The CDR3 consists of 12 residues. Trimming removed 5 bases at V and 8 bases at J, with 9 bases between. Germline CDR1 SGHVS, CDR2 FNYEAQ. CDR3 in amino acids: CASSRGGEKLFF. The CDR3 DNA sequence: TGTGCCAGCAGCAGGGGGGGGGAAAAACTGTTTTTT.

The chain links TRBV11-3 to TRBJ2-6, with D possibly being TRBD1 (5 bases). Trimming shortened V by 1 base and J by 4 bases, and 8 bases separated the two germline ends. There are 15 residues in the CDR3. Looked up from germline, CDR1 is SGHNT and CDR2 is YENEEA. The CDR3 coding sequence is TGTGCCAGCAGCTTAGCAGGGAACGGGGCCAACGTCCTGACTTTC. This encodes CASSLAGNGANVLTF.

The chain recombines TRBV2 with TRBJ2-3; weak D call: TRBD2 (7 bases). The V gene's germline CDR1 is SNHLY and CDR2 FYNNEI. Trimming took 6 bases from V and 3 from J, leaving 10 bases between them. The CDR3 consists of 13 residues. In DNA, the CDR3 is TGTGCCAGCAGGAAGGGGGGGACAGATACGCAGTATTTT. This encodes CASRKGGTDTQYF.

V and J are TRBV19 and TRBJ1-2; 8 bases are shared with TRBD1. Looked up from germline, CDR1 is LNHDA and CDR2 is SQIVND (reference sequence). The trim removed 3 bases at V and 4 bases at J, leaving 4 bases unmatched. This CDR3 region has 14 residues. CDR3 nucleotide sequence: TGTGCCAGTAGTATGGGAACAGGGGGCTATGGCTACACCTTC. This sequence encodes CASSMGTGGYGYTF. The full variable domain, with the rest looked up from reference TRBV19 and TRBJ1-2, is DGGITQSPKYLFRKEGQNVTLSCEQNLNHDAMYWYRQDPGQGLRLIYYSQIVNDFQKGDIAEGYSVSREKKESFPLTVTSAQKNPTAFYLCASSMGTGGYGYTFGSGTRLTVV.

This rearrangement joins TRBV7-2 to TRBJ2-7; D remains ambiguous. Trimming pared 1 base from V and 3 bases from J, leaving 10 bases between. Germline-derived CDR1 and CDR2 are SGHTA and FQGNSA. The CDR3 covers 14 residues. The CDR3 sequence is CASSLESVFYEQYF. The CDR3 nucleotides read TGTGCCAGCAGCTTAGAGTCGGTTTTCTACGAGCAGTACTTC.

The chain uses TRBV30 and TRBJ1-1; 8 nucleotides align to TRBD1. The CDR3 spans 13 residues. Germline V gene sequence: CDR1 GTSNPN, CDR2 SVGIG (reference sequence). After removal of 3 bases from V and 6 bases from J, the junction contained 6 bases not matched to a gene. The CDR3 sequence is CAWRQTGEAEAFF. The CDR3 DNA follows: TGTGCCTGGAGGCAGACAGGGGAGGCTGAAGCTTTCTTT.

The chain employs TRBV19 and TRBJ1-2; 11 bases match TRBD1. The CDR3 sequence is 14 residues long. With 5 bases clipped from V and 4 bases from J, the junction kept 3 bases outside the gene matches. Germline V gives CDR1 LNHDA, CDR2 SQIVND (reference sequence). CDR3 residues: CASSGTGGGYGYTF. The CDR3 DNA follows: TGTGCCAGTAGTGGGACAGGGGGAGGCTATGGCTACACCTTC.

This chain links TRBV6-5 with TRBJ2-7, with TRBD1 matching over 8 bases. Germline lookup yields CDR1 MNHEY and CDR2 SVGAGI. V lost 5 bases to trimming and J lost 6 bases; unmatched junction nucleotides: 9. The CDR3 consists of 14 residues. CDR3 sequence: CASSERAGGGEQYF. CDR3 in DNA: TGTGCCAGCAGTGAAAGGGCAGGGGGCGGCGAGCAGTACTTC.

This rearrangement joins TRBV29-1 to TRBJ2-1; D is possibly TRBD1 (8 bases). The germline CDR1 and CDR2 sequences are SQVTM and ANQGSEA. This CDR3 contains 13 residues. Trimming stripped 6 bases from V and 9 bases from J, with 18 bases between. CDR3 coding DNA: TGCAGCGTCGCCGGGACTACAGGGGGTGAGCAGTTCTTC. The encoded protein is CSVAGTTGGEQFF.

This chain uses TRBV2 with TRBJ1-1; tentative D call: TRBD1 (6 bases). V was pared by 6 bases and J by 2 bases, with 22 bases between. The germline gives CDR1 SNHLY, CDR2 FYNNEI. This CDR3 is built from 17 residues. The CDR3 region is CASRVGFTGPRNTEAFF. The CDR3 DNA follows: TGTGCCAGCAGGGTGGGGTTTACAGGGCCGAGAAACACTGAAGCTTTCTTT.